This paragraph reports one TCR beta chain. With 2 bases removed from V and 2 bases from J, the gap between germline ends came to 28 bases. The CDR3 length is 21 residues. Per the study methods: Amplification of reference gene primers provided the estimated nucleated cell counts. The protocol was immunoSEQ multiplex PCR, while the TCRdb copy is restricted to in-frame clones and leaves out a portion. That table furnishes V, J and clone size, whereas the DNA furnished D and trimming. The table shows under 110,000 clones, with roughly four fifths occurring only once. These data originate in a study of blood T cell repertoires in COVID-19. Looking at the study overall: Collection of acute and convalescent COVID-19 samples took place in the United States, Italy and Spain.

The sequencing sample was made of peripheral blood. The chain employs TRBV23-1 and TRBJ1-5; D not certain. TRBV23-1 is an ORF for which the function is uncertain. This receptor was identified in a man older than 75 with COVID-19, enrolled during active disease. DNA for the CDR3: TGCGCCAGCAGTCAACGGGAGAGAGTTTTGGAACCCGGGAGGGGCAATCAGCCCCAGCATTTT. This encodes CASSQRERVLEPGRGNQPQHF.